The 17 T cell receptor beta chains listed next were all sequenced from one sample in a study of early T cells in non-severe SARS-CoV-2 infection. Each CDR3 protein is one row after TCRdb ran MiXCR on the 5' RACE reads. The sample includes 20,000 to 25,000 distinct CDR3 sequences, 3.5% to 5% of them seen just once. What was sequenced was whole blood. These TCRs come from an adult who was a healthcare worker with PCR-confirmed SARS-CoV-2 infection or an uninfected control (not recorded which).

The gene calls are TRBV4-1 and TRBJ1-1; D is ambiguous. The CDR3 has 14 residues. With 1 base removed from V and 4 bases from J, the gap between germline ends came to 10 bases. Germline assignment: CDR1 MGHRA and CDR2 YSYEKL. DNA of the CDR3: TGCGCCAGCAGCCAAGTTCAAGCGGGCACTGAAGCTTTCTTT. This gives the protein CASSQVQAGTEAFF.

The chain uses TRBV11-2 and TRBJ2-1, with a tentative D call TRBD1 (5 bases). CDR1 SGHAT and CDR2 FQNNGV come from the germline V gene. Deletions cut 1 base from V and 9 bases from J, with 19 bases between. This CDR3 comprises 16 residues. This CDR3 is CASSLGLGRLTVEQFF. CDR3 DNA: TGTGCCAGCAGCTTAGGGTTGGGGCGGCTTACAGTTGAGCAGTTCTTC.

This chain uses TRBV7-2 with TRBJ2-7; TRBD1 matches 7 bases. The CDR3 loop spans 15 amino acids. V trimming: 0 bases; J trimming: 3 bases; junction bases outside the gene matches: 5. Germline CDR1 SGHTA, CDR2 FQGNSA. CDR3 DNA: TGTGCCAGCAGCTTAGCGGGACAGTACTACTACGAGCAGTACTTC. Protein: CASSLAGQYYYEQYF.

The chain carries TRBV19 and TRBJ1-4; tentatively, D is TRBD1 (6 bases). The CDR3 spans 14 residues. Germline V gene sequence: CDR1 LNHDA, CDR2 SQIVND (reference sequence). V was trimmed by 10 bases and J by 7 bases, leaving 19 bases between them. The CDR3 spells CATTLTEGVEKLFF. CDR3 coding DNA: TGTGCCACCACACTTACGGAGGGGGTTGAAAAACTGTTTTTT.

V gene TRBV10-2 combines with J gene TRBJ2-7; D is unclear. The CDR3 is 14 residues long. Trimming cost V 7 bases and J 5 bases, with 18 bases left between them. Germline CDR1 and CDR2: WSHSY and SAAADI. In DNA, the CDR3 is TGCGCCAGCACCCGGACCGAATACTCTAACGAGCAGTACTTC. Translation gives CASTRTEYSNEQYF.

The table lists this clonotype with many counts. V gene TRBV12-3 or TRBV12-4 combines with J gene TRBJ1-2; 10 bases match TRBD1. The V and J ends lost 6 bases and 0 bases, in that order; junction bases with no gene match: 1. The CDR3 spans 14 residues. CDR3 in amino acids: CASRGQGPNYGYTF. The CDR3 DNA is TGTGCCAGCAGGGGACAGGGGCCTAACTATGGCTACACCTTC.

This clonotype was detected many times. The chain recombines TRBV5-1 with TRBJ1-2; 7 positions match TRBD1. J was trimmed by 2 bases and V by 3 bases; bases with no gene match: 1. Germline CDR1 is SGHRS and CDR2 is YFSETQ. This CDR3 has 13 amino acids. As DNA, the CDR3 is TGCGCCAGCAGCTGGGGACAGAACTATGGCTACACCTTC. Residues: CASSWGQNYGYTF.

This clonotype turned up a few times. The chain recombines TRBV7-9 with TRBJ2-2; maybe TRBD2 (6 bases). Trimming took off 1 base at V and 5 bases at J, with 8 bases between the two ends. Looked up from germline, CDR1 is SEHNR and CDR2 is FQNEAQ (reference sequence). The CDR3 is made up of 14 amino acids. The CDR3 nucleotides read TGTGCCAGCAGCTTAGGGGACTGGACCGGGGAGCTGTTTTTT. Translation: CASSLGDWTGELFF.

Many counts were recorded for this clonotype. The V gene is TRBV7-9, the J gene TRBJ1-4, with a tentative D call TRBD1 (5 bases). This CDR3 has 15 residues. Trimming cost V 4 bases and J 3 bases, with 12 bases left between them. The germline gives CDR1 SEHNR, CDR2 FQNEAQ (reference sequence). As DNA, the CDR3 is TGTGCCAGCAGCTCCAGAGGGGAAGCTAATGAAAAACTGTTTTTT. It yields the protein CASSSRGEANEKLFF.

At least ten counts were recorded for this clonotype. V usage is TRBV18 and J usage is TRBJ1-5; 7 nucleotides match TRBD1. CDR1 is KGHSH, CDR2 LQKENI, per germline. Losses at the gene ends were 5 bases for V and 6 bases for J; bases not matched to a gene: 4. The CDR3 has 13 amino acids. The CDR3 sequence: CASSRDRSQPQHF. CDR3 DNA: TGTGCCAGCTCAAGGGACAGATCTCAGCCCCAGCATTTT.

This clonotype was seen more than once but under ten times. The V call is TRBV4-3, the J call TRBJ1-5; D gene ambiguous. The CDR3 sequence is 13 residues long. CDR1 is LGHNA, CDR2 YSLEER, per germline. Trimming removed 0 bases from V and 7 bases from J, with 7 bases in between. As DNA, the CDR3 is TGCGCCAGCAGCCAAGACATTGGCCAGCCCCAGCATTTT. It encodes CASSQDIGQPQHF.

In this sample, this clonotype turned up a few times. In DNA form, the CDR3 reads TGCGCCAGCAGCTACCACTCCGGGACAGGGGCCTACGAGCAGTACTTC. It codes for CASSYHSGTGAYEQYF. V is TRBV4-3 and J is TRBJ2-7, with 10 positions matching TRBD1. The CDR3 loop spans 16 amino acids. The V segment lost 5 bases and the J segment 2 bases; nucleotides outside the gene matches: 9. CDR1 and CDR2 (germline): LGHNA, YSLEER.

This clonotype turned up a few times. A much larger clone sits a single nucleotide away, making a read error possible. The rearrangement links TRBV6-5 to TRBJ1-1, with a tentative D call TRBD1 (6 bases). Germline-derived CDR1 and CDR2 are MNHEY and SVGAGI. Deletions cut 4 bases from V and 4 bases from J, with 10 bases between. The CDR3 runs 13 residues. The CDR3 loop reads CASSSGVVTEAFF. The CDR3 coding sequence is TGTGCCAGCAGTTCAGGGGTTGTCACTGAAGCTTTCTTT.

This clonotype appeared many times. The chain recombines TRBV20-1 with TRBJ2-3; tentative D call: TRBD2 (6 bases). Germline V lookup: CDR1 DFQATT, CDR2 SNEGSKA (reference sequence). The CDR3 spans 13 residues. V was trimmed by 1 base and J by 7 bases, leaving 12 bases between them. CDR3 in amino acids: CSARVTSRNTQYF. In nucleotides, the CDR3 is TGCAGTGCTAGAGTTACTAGCAGAAATACGCAGTATTTT.

V is TRBV12-3 or TRBV12-4 and J is TRBJ1-3; no definite D call. V was shortened by 5 bases and J by 7 bases, with 21 bases between the two germline ends. This CDR3 has 16 residues. CDR3 in amino acids: CASSSHIGPWVNTIYF. In DNA, the CDR3 is TGTGCCAGCAGTAGTCATATCGGGCCGTGGGTGAACACCATATATTTT.

The V call is TRBV7-9, the J call TRBJ2-3, with D tentatively TRBD1 or TRBD2 (5 bases each). This CDR3 comprises 16 residues. V lost 5 bases to trimming and J lost 5 bases, with 20 bases between them. Germline V CDR1 and CDR2: SEHNR, FQNEAQ (reference sequence). The CDR3 bases are TGTGCCAGCAGCCCCCCGGGGCATGCGGATCGAGATACGCAGTATTTT. The encoded protein is CASSPPGHADRDTQYF. The whole variable domain, filled in from reference TRBV7-9 and TRBJ2-3, reads DTGVSQNPRHKITKRGQNVTFRCDPISEHNRLYWYRQTLGQGPEFLTYFQNEAQLEKSRLLSDRFSAERPKGSFSTLEIQRTEQGDSAMYLCASSPPGHADRDTQYFGPGTRLTVL.

This clonotype appeared a few times. The genes are TRBV9 and TRBJ2-3; the D is unclear. Germline assignment: CDR1 SGDLS and CDR2 YYNGEE. This CDR3 has 14 residues. The ends were cut back, 6 bases at V and 2 bases at J, with 13 bases in the middle. The CDR3 bases are TGTGCCAGCACCCGACTGTCCTCCACAGATACGCAGTATTTT. This translates into CASTRLSSTDTQYF.